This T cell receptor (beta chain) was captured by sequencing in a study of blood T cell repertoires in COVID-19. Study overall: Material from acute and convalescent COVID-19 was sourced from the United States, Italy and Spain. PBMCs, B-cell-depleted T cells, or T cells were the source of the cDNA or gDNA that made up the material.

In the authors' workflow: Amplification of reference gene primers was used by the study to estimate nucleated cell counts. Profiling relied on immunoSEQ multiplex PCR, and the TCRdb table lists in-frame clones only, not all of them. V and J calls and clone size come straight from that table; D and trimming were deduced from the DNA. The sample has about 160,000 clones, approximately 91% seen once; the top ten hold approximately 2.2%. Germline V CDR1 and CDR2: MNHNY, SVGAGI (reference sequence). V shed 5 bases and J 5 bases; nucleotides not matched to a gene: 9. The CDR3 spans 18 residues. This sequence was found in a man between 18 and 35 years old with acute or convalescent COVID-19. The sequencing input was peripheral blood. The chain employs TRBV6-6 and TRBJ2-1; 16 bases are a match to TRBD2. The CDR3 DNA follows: TGTGCCAGCAGTCGAAGGGGACTAGCGGGAGGGAAAAACAATGAGCAGTTCTTC. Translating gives CASSRRGLAGGKNNEQFF.